These T cell receptor beta chains were read from a single sample in a study of shared clonotypes between healthy human individuals. Libraries were prepared by immunoSEQ multiplex PCR; TCRdb keeps only in-frame clonotypes and omits some of them. The sample lists around 2,100,000 clones; approximately 94% were seen once. The sample consisted of naive CD8+ T cells sorted from blood. The receptors originated from a young man in good health. The CDR3 runs from the conserved cysteine through the conserved F or W. The D gene is left open where the match is weak. Size is omitted from some rows. Given values are once, few, many or a class for expanded clones.

clone_size	v_call	d_call	cdr3_length	j_call	cdr3_aa	cdr3_nt
.	TRBV6-1	.	12	TRBJ2-7	CASSEAGYEQYF	TGTGCCAGCAGTGAAGCTGGATACGAGCAGTACTTC
.	TRBV30	.	11	TRBJ1-1	CAWSVEAEAFF	TGTGCCTGGAGTGTAGAGGCTGAAGCTTTCTTT
.	TRBV9	.	18	TRBJ2-1	CASSAAPRDSNPQNGQFF	TGTGCCAGCAGCGCTGCCCCTCGGGACTCCAACCCCCAGAACGGGCAGTTCTTC
.	TRBV27	.	14	TRBJ2-7	CASSSDSYAYEQYF	TGTGCCAGCAGTTCGGACAGTTACGCCTACGAGCAGTACTTC
once	TRBV7-9	TRBD1	17	TRBJ1-2	CASSLEGQGAVNYGYTF	TGTGCCAGCAGCTTAGAGGGACAGGGGGCGGTTAACTATGGCTACACCTTC
.	TRBV27	.	13	TRBJ2-1	CASSRTFGDEQFF	TGTGCCAGCAGCCGGACCTTCGGCGATGAGCAGTTCTTC
.	TRBV5-6	.	11	TRBJ1-1	CASSLYTEAFF	TGTGCCAGCAGCTTGTACACTGAAGCTTTCTTT
.	TRBV4-3	.	13	TRBJ2-7	CASSQEFSYEQYF	TGCGCCAGCAGCCAAGAATTCTCCTACGAGCAGTACTTC
.	TRBV10-3	TRBD1	12	TRBJ2-7	CAISDGRTGQYF	TGTGCCATCAGTGACGGACGGACAGGCCAGTACTTC
.	TRBV28	.	16	TRBJ1-6	CASSFTGAAYNSPLHF	TGTGCCAGCAGTTTCACGGGGGCAGCCTATAATTCACCCCTCCACTTT
few	TRBV5-4	.	11	TRBJ2-7	CASSFGYEQYF	TGTGCCAGCAGCTTTGGTTACGAGCAGTACTTC
.	TRBV7-9	.	13	TRBJ2-7	CASSFPGDHEQYF	TGTGCCAGCAGCTTTCCAGGGGACCACGAGCAGTACTTC
.	TRBV14	.	14	TRBJ2-7	CASSQARSSGEQYF	TGTGCCAGCAGCCAAGCAAGGTCATCGGGCGAGCAGTACTTC
.	TRBV5-6	.	17	TRBJ2-1	CASSPPQGKGTYNEQFF	TGTGCCAGCAGCCCCCCCCAGGGAAAAGGTACCTACAATGAGCAGTTCTTC
.	TRBV7-2	TRBD1	12	TRBJ1-1	CASTEGRGEAFF	TGTGCCAGCACCGAGGGCAGGGGGGAAGCTTTCTTT
.	TRBV7-9	.	16	TRBJ1-2	CASSSEGVADLYGYTF	TGTGCCAGCAGCTCCGAAGGGGTGGCAGACCTATATGGCTACACCTTC